This T cell receptor beta chain comes out of a study of glioma-infiltrating T cells after dendritic cell vaccination. The CDR3 loop spans 16 amino acids. V lost 5 bases and J lost 4, with 18 bases in between. Germline V gene data show CDR1 as MNHEY and CDR2 as SMNVEV (reference sequence). TCRdb keeps only in-frame clones here, not all; method: immunoSEQ multiplex PCR. This repertoire shows under 100,000 clones, roughly 90% found once; its top ten account for approximately 3%. This clonotype was sampled from a human donor with glioblastoma. The chain is built from TRBV27 and TRBJ1-5; D ambiguous. The material sequenced was blood, taken before dendritic cell vaccination. This chain's CDR3 is CASSPSRQRRNQPQHF. CDR3 nucleotides: TGTGCCAGCAGTCCCTCTCGACAAAGACGGAATCAGCCCCAGCATTTT.